Below are 6 T cell receptor beta chains sequenced from a single sample in a study of beta chain features in type 1 diabetes. Since all of the isolated RNA was reverse transcribed, expressed TCRB transcripts were what got sequenced. Here immunoSEQ multiplex PCR was the method, and the copy in TCRdb shows in-frame clones only, minus some. The top ten hold over 0.015% of the sample, which has roughly 310,000 clones, approximately 9.9% seen once. Material: naive CD4+ T cells from blood. The receptors here all came from a woman aged 25 to 39 in good health.

The table lists this clone with a few counts. V usage is TRBV28 and J usage is TRBJ1-1; a weak D match, TRBD1 (6 bases). The germline V gene encodes CDR1 MDHEN and CDR2 SYDVKM. The CDR3 totals 13 residues. V was shortened by 10 bases and J by 3 bases, with 15 bases between the two germline ends. DNA of the CDR3: TGTGCCACCTTGGGCGGGGGCGACACTGAAGCTTTCTTT. Translated, it gives CATLGGGDTEAFF.

This clone occurred a few times. This chain links TRBV7-8 with TRBJ2-1; 9 bases match TRBD2. Germline loops: CDR1 SGHVS, CDR2 FQNEAQ. The CDR3 runs to 16 residues. The junction had 7 bases not matched to a gene; V was cut back by 1 base and J by 6 bases. CDR3: CASSLGAGGLSNEQFF. Written as DNA, the CDR3 is TGTGCCAGCAGCTTAGGAGCGGGAGGTCTATCCAATGAGCAGTTCTTC.

The V call is TRBV28, the J call TRBJ1-1; D is ambiguous. The V gene lost 2 bases and the J gene lost 4 bases, with 11 bases spanning the gap. This CDR3 spans 14 amino acids. Germline V CDR1 and CDR2: MDHEN, SYDVKM. This CDR3 reads CASSLSGVPTEAFF. CDR3 nucleotide sequence: TGTGCCAGCAGTTTAAGCGGGGTGCCCACTGAAGCTTTCTTT.

The gene calls are TRBV28 and TRBJ2-5, with D possibly matching TRBD2 (6 bases). CDR3 length: 15 residues. Between the trimmed V and J ends, which lost 3 bases and 3 bases, there was a span of 14 bases. Germline values: CDR1 MDHEN, CDR2 SYDVKM. This CDR3 reads CASSFRWEEEETQYF. Here the CDR3 DNA reads TGTGCCAGCAGTTTTCGGTGGGAGGAGGAAGAGACCCAGTACTTC.

In regard to this clone: The DNA is omitted, as the CDR3 cannot be located on it reliably, and the CDR3 follows TCRdb's listing. The rearrangement uses TRBV29-1 and TRBJ2-5; the table's D call TRBD2 went unverified against the DNA. Both ends counted, the CDR3 spans 12 residues. Germline V CDR1 and CDR2: SQVTM, ANQGSEA. The CDR3 protein is CSVALRFGAQYF.

Only a few counts were recorded for this clone. The rearrangement joins TRBV5-1 to TRBJ2-7; 7 nucleotides agree with TRBD2. The CDR3 loop spans 16 amino acids. With V trimmed by 4 bases and J by 1 base, 11 bases remained unmatched. Per the germline V gene, CDR1 is SGHRS and CDR2 is YFSETQ. This CDR3 is CASSPQVSGLSYEQYF. The CDR3 DNA is TGCGCCAGCAGCCCCCAGGTTAGCGGGTTGTCCTACGAGCAGTACTTC.